The sequence of this T cell receptor (beta chain) was determined in a study of identical twins. Study-level findings and limits: Zero-insertion analyses could be partly confounded by invariant MAIT and iNKT cells. Fewer insertions characterized abundant cord blood beta clonotypes, whereas memory repertoires showed none. Out-of-frame beta sequences exhibited a weaker degree of excess twin sharing.

As regards this clonotype: Its antigen is not identified.

Germline V gives CDR1 DFQATT, CDR2 SNEGSKA (reference sequence). This CDR3 is built from 15 residues. Deletions cut 6 bases from V and 2 bases from J, with 14 bases between. From the 5' RACE reads, TCRdb called clonotypes with MiXCR, one entry per CDR3 protein. This sample has approximately 690,000 distinct CDR3 sequences, with roughly 6% found just once. What was sequenced was naive T cells sorted from blood. The chain carries TRBV20-1 and TRBJ2-6; D ambiguous. This TCR derives from a man in his late teens or twenties in good health. CDR3 coding DNA: TGCAGTGCCCTATCGCCATCAACTGGGGCCAACGTCCTGACTTTC. Amino acids: CSALSPSTGANVLTF.